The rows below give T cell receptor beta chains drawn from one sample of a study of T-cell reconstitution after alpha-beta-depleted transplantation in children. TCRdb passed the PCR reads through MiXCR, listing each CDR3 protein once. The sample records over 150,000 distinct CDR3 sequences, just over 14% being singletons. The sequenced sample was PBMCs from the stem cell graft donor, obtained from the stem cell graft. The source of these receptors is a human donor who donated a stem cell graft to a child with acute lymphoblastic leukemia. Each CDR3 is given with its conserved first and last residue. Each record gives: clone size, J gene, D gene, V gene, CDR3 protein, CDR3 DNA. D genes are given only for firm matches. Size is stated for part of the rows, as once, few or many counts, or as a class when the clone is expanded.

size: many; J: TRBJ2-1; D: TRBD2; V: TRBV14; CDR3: CASSPQRGPYNEQFF; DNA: TGTGCCAGCAGCCCCCAGCGGGGACCCTACAATGAGCAGTTCTTC
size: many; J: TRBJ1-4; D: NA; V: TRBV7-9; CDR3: CASSRREGRNEKLFF; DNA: TGTGCCAGCAGCCGCCGGGAGGGGAGAAATGAAAAACTGTTTTTT
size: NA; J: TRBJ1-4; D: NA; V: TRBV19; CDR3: CASSILGTAAEKLFF; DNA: TGTGCCAGTAGTATATTAGGGACCGCGGCTGAAAAACTGTTTTTT
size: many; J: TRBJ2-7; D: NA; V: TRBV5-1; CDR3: CASSSTPITSYEQYF; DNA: TGCGCCAGCAGCTCCACACCAATAACATCGTACGAGCAGTACTTC
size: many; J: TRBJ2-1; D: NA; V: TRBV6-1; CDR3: CASSEVAYNEQFF; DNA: TGTGCCAGCAGTGAAGTGGCCTACAATGAGCAGTTCTTC
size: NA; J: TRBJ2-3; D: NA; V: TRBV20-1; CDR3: CSARESYYKNTQYF; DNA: TGCAGTGCTAGAGAATCCTACTATAAAAATACGCAGTATTTT
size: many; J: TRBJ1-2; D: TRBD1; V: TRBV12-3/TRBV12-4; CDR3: CASRAGTGVGYTF; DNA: TGTGCCAGCAGAGCGGGGACAGGGGTCGGCTACACCTTC
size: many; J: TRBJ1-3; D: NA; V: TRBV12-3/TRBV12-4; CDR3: CASRAGNTIYF; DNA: TGTGCCAGTCGAGCTGGAAACACCATATATTTT
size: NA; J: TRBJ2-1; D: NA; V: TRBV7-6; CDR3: CASSLWSRAAEARYNEQFF; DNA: TGTGCCAGCAGCTTATGGTCAAGGGCAGCTGAGGCACGCTACAATGAGCAGTTCTTC
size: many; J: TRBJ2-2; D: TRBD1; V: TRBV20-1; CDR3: CSATGTGGPGELFF; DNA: TGCAGTGCCACAGGGACAGGGGGGCCCGGGGAGCTGTTTTTT
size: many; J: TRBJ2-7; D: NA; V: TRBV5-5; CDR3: CASSPDSEGIYEQYF; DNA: TGTGCCAGCAGCCCGGACAGTGAAGGAATCTACGAGCAGTACTTC
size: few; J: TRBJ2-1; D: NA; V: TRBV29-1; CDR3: CSDPRLAVNEQFF; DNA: TGCAGCGACCCCCGACTCGCGGTAAATGAGCAGTTCTTC
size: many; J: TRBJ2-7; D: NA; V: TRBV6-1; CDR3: CASSSSSERWEQYF; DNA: TGTGCCAGCAGCTCGTCTAGCGAGAGATGGGAGCAGTACTTC
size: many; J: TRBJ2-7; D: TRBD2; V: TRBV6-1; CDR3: CASSNAASGSGRQYF; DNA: TGTGCCAGCAGCAACGCGGCTAGCGGGAGTGGTCGGCAGTACTTC
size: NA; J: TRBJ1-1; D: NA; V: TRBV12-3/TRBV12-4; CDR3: CASTLPFLTEAFF; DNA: TGTGCCAGCACCCTTCCATTCTTAACTGAAGCTTTCTTT
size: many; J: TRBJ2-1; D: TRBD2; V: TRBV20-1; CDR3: CSALFRTSGNKGYNEQFF; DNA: TGCAGTGCGCTTTTCAGGACTAGCGGGAACAAGGGCTACAATGAGCAGTTCTTC
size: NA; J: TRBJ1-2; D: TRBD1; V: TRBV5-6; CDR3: CASSLSGTGGEYGYTF; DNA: TGTGCCAGCAGCTTATCCGGGACAGGGGGCGAGTACGGCTACACCTTC
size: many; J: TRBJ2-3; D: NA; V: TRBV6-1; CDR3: CASSGIRDTDTQYF; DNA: TGTGCCAGCAGCGGCATACGCGACACAGATACGCAGTATTTT
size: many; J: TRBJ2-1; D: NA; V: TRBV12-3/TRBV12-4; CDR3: CASSSARNSEQFF; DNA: TGTGCCAGCAGTTCAGCTAGAAACTCTGAGCAGTTCTTC
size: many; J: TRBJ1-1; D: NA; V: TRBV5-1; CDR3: CASSRLRDPPRMNTEAFF; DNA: TGCGCCAGCAGCCGACTCCGGGACCCCCCTCGCATGAACACTGAAGCTTTCTTT
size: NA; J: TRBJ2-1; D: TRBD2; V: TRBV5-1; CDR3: CASSWPSGKANEQFF; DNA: TGCGCCAGCAGCTGGCCTAGCGGGAAGGCCAATGAGCAGTTCTTC
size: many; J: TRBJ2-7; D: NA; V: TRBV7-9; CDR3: CASSLGRNYEQYF; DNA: TGTGCCAGCAGCTTGGGCAGAAACTACGAGCAGTACTTC
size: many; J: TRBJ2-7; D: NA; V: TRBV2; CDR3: CASSETGRYYEQYF; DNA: TGTGCCAGCAGTGAGACAGGAAGGTACTACGAGCAGTACTTC
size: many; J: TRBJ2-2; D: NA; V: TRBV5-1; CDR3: CASSLSRGNTGELFF; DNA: TGCGCCAGCAGCTTGAGCAGGGGAAACACCGGGGAGCTGTTTTTT
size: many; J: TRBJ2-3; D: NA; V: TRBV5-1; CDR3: CASSLDSRPDPQYF; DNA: TGCGCCAGCAGCTTGGATTCCAGGCCTGATCCGCAGTATTTT
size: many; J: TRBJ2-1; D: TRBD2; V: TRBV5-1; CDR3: CAKNQRESYNEQFF; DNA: TGCGCCAAAAACCAGCGGGAGAGCTACAATGAGCAGTTCTTC
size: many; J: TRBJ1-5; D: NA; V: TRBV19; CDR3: CASTPYSNQPQHF; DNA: TGTGCCAGTACACCATATAGCAATCAGCCCCAGCATTTT
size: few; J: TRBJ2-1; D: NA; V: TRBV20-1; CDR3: CSARGGGNSNEQFF; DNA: TGCAGTGCTAGAGGGGGCGGGAATTCGAATGAGCAGTTCTTC
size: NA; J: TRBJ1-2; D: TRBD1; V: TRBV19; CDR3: CASSIAQGENGVGYTF; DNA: TGTGCCAGTAGTATAGCCCAGGGGGAGAACGGGGTCGGCTACACCTTC
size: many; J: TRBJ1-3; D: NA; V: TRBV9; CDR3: CASSAYGTRNSGNTIYF; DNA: TGTGCCAGCAGCGCGTACGGGACCCGCAATTCTGGAAACACCATATATTTT
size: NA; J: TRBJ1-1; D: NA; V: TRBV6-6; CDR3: CASTGTAEAFF; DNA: TGTGCCAGCACGGGGACGGCTGAAGCTTTCTTT
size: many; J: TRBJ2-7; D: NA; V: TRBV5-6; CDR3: CASSLGKYYEQYF; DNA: TGTGCCAGCAGCTTGGGGAAATACTACGAGCAGTACTTC
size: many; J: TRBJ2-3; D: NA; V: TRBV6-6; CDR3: CASRFSDTQYF; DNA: TGTGCCAGCAGGTTTAGTGATACGCAGTATTTT
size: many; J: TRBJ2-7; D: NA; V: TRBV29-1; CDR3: CSVVLVYEQYF; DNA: TGCAGCGTTGTTCTGGTCTACGAGCAGTACTTC
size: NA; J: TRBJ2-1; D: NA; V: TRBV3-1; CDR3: CASSPSTRGRDDEQFF; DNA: TGTGCCAGCAGCCCCTCTACTCGGGGTAGAGATGATGAGCAGTTCTTC
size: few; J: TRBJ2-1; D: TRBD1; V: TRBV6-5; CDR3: CASRPTGDPYNEQFF; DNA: TGTGCCAGCAGGCCTACAGGGGACCCCTACAATGAGCAGTTCTTC
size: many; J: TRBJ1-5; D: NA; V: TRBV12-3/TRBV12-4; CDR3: CASSLKDIDQPQHF; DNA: TGTGCCAGCAGTTTAAAAGACATCGATCAGCCCCAGCATTTT
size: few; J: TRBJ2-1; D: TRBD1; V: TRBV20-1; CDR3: CSARERQGFFNEQFF; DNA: TGCAGTGCTAGAGAGAGACAGGGATTTTTCAATGAGCAGTTCTTC
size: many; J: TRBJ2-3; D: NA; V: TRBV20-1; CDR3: CSASADTQYF; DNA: TGCAGTGCTAGTGCAGATACGCAGTATTTT
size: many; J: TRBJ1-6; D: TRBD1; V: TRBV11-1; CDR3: CASSPHTSGQGGSDSPLHF; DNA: TGTGCCAGCAGCCCACATACCAGCGGACAGGGCGGATCGGATTCACCCCTCCACTTT